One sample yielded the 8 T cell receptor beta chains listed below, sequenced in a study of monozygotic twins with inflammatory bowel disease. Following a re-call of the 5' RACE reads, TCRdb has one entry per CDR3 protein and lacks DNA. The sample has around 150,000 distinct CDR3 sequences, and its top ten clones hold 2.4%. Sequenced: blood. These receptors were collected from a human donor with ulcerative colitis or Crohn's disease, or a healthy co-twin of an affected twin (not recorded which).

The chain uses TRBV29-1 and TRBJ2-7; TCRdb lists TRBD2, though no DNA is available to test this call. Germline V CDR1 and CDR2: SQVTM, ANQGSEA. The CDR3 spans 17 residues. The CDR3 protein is CSVEDSGGSDPSYEQYF.

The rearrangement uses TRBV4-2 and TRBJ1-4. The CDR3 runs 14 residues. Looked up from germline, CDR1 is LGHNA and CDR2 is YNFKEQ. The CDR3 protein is CASSQDFEARKLFF.

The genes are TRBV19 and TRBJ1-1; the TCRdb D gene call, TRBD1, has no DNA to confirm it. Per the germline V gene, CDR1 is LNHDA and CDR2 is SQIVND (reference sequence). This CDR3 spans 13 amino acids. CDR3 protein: CASSAQGRTEAFF.

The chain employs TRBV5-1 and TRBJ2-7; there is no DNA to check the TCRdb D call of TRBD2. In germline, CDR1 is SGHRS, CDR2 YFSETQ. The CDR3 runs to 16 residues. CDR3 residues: CASSPGPSGRAYEQYF.

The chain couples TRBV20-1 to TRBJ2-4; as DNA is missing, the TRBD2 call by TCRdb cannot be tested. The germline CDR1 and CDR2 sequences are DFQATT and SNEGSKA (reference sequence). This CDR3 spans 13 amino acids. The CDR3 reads CSAREASGNIQYF.

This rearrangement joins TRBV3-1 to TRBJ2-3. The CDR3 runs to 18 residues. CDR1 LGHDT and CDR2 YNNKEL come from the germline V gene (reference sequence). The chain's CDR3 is CASSGIDADTPSTDTQYF.

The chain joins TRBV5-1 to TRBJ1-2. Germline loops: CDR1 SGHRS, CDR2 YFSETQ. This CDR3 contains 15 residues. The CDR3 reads CASSFGTASNYGYTF.

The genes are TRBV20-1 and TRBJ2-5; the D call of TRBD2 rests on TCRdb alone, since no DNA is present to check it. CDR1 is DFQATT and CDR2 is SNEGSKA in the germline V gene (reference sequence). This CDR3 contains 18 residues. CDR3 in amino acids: CSAREGFGLAGDQETQYF.